This TCR beta chain stems from a study of monozygotic twins with inflammatory bowel disease. Study results and caveats: A lone strong IBD-associated signal or clonotype found no support.

Molecular identifiers with 6-nucleotide sample barcodes were added during cDNA synthesis via template switching. TCRdb reanalyzed the 5' RACE reads and collapses them to one entry per CDR3 protein, without DNA. In total, the table holds about 450,000 distinct CDR3 sequences. Details on this clonotype: Its target is not known.

Collection yielded roughly 2.3 ml of blood per donor. The sample consisted of blood. The sequence came from a human donor with ulcerative colitis or Crohn's disease, or a healthy co-twin of an affected twin (not recorded which).

The CDR3 reads CASSVTSGSYNEPFF. This chain connects TRBV5-4 to TRBJ2-1; the D call from TCRdb, TRBD2, cannot be confirmed without DNA. The CDR3 is 15 amino acids. The V gene's germline CDR1 is SGHNT and CDR2 YYREEE (reference sequence).